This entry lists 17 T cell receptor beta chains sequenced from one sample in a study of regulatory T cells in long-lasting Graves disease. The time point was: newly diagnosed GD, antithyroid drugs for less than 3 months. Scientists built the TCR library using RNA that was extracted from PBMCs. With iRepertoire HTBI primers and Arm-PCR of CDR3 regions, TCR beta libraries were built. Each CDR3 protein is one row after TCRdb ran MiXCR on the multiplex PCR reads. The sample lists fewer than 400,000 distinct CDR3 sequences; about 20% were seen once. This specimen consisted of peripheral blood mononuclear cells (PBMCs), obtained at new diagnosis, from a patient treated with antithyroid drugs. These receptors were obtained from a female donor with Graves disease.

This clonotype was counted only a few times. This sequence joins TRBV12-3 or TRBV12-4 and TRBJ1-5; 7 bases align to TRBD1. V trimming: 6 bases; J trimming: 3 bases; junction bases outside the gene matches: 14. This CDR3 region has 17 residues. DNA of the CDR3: TGTGCCAGCAGCCGGGGGGCCCAGGGGGGACTCAATCAGCCCCAGCATTTT. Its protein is CASSRGAQGGLNQPQHF.

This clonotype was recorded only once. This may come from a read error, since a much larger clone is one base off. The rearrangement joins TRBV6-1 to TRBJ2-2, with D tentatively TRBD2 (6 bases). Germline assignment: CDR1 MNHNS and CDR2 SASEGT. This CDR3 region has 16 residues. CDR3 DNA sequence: TGTGCCGCCTGCCGGGGAGCGGGCGCGAACACCAGGGAGCTGTTTTTT. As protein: CAACRGAGANTRELFF.

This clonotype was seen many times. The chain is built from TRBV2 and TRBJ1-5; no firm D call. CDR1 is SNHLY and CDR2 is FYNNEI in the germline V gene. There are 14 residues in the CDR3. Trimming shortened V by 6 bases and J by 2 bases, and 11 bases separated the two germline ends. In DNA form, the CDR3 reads TGTGCCAGCAGCGGCGGCGTCGGCAATCAGCCCCAGCATTTT. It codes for CASSGGVGNQPQHF.

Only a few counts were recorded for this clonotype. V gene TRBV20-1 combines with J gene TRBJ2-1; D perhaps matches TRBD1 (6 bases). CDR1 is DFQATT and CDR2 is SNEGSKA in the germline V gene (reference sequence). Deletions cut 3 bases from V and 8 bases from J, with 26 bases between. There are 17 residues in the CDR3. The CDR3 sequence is CSASLTGGDTVVDEQFF. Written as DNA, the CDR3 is TGCAGTGCTAGCCTAACGGGTGGGGACACCGTTGTGGATGAGCAGTTCTTC.

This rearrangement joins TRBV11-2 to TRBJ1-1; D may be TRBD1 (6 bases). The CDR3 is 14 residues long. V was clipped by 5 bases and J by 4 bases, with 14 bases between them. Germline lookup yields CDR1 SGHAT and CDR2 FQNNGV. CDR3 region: CASSTTGYGTEAFF. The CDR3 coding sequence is TGTGCCAGCAGCACCACAGGGTATGGCACTGAAGCTTTCTTT.

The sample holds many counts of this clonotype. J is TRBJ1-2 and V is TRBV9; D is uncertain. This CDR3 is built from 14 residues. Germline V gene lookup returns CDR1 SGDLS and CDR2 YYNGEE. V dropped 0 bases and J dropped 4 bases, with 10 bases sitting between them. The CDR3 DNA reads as TGTGCCAGCAGCGTAGAGGGATCCGTCTATGGCTACACCTTC. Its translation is CASSVEGSVYGYTF.

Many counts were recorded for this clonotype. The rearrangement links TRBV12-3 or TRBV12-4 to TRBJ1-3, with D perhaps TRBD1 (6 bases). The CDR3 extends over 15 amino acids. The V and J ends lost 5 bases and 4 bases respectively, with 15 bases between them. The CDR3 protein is CASSQTRGDGNTIYF. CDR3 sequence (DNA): TGTGCCAGCAGTCAGACCAGGGGAGACGGAAACACCATATATTTT.

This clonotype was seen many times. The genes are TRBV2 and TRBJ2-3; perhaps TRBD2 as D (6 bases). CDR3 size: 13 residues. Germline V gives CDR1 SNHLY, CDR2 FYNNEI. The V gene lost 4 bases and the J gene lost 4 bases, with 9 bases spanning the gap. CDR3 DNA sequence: TGTGCCAGCAGTGGGAGGGAGGCAGATACGCAGTATTTT. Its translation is CASSGREADTQYF.

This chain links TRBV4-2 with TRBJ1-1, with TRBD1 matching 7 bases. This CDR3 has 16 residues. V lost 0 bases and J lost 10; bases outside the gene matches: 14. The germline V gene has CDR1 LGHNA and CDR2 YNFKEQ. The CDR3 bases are TGTGCCAGCAGCCAAGATCCGGACAGGACCGTGTTCGGAGCTTTCTTT. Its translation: CASSQDPDRTVFGAFF.

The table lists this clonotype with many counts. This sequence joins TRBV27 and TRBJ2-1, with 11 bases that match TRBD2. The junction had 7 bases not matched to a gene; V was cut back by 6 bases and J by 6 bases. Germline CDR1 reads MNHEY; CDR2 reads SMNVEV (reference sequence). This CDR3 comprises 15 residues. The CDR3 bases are TGTGCCAGCAGAGATCGGCTAGCGGGAGGCAATGAGCAGTTCTTC. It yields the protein CASRDRLAGGNEQFF.

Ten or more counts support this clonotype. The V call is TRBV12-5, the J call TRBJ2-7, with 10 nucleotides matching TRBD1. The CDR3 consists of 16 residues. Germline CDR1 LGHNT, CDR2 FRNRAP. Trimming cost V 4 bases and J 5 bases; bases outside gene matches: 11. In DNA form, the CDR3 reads TGTGCTAGTGGTTCCTCCCAGGGGACAGGGGTCCACGAGCAGTACTTC. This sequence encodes CASGSSQGTGVHEQYF.

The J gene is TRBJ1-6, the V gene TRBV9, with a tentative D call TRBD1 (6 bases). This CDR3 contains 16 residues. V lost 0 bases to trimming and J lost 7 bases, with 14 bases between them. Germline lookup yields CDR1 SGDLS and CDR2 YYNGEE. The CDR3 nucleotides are TGTGCCAGCAGCGTAGGCGAAGGGCAGGGGAATTCACCCCTCCACTTT. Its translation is CASSVGEGQGNSPLHF.

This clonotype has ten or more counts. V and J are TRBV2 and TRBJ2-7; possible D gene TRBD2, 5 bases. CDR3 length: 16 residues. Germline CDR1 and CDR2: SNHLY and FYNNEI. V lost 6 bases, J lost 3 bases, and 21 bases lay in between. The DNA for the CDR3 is TGTGCCAGCAGCTTCGGGATGGGTCCTAACCTCTACGAGCAGTACTTC. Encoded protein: CASSFGMGPNLYEQYF. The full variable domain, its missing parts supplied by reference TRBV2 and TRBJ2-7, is EPEVTQTPSHQVTQMGQEVILRCVPISNHLYFYWYRQILGQKVEFLVSFYNNEISEKSEIFDDQFSVERPDGSNFTLKIRSTKLEDSAMYFCASSFGMGPNLYEQYFGPGTRLTVT.

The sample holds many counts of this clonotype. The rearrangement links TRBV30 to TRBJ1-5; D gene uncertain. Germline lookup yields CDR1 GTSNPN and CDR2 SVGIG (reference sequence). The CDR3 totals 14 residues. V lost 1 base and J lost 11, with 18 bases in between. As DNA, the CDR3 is TGTGCCTGGAGTGCGGATCTTTCCCCCTCGGCCCAGCATTTT. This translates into CAWSADLSPSAQHF.

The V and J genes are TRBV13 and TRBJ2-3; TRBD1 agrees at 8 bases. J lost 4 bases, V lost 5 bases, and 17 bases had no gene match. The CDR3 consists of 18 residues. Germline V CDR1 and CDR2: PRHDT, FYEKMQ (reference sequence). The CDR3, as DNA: TGTGCCAGCAGCACCCCTACTAGGCGACAGGGGTTGTCAGATACGCAGTATTTT. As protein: CASSTPTRRQGLSDTQYF.

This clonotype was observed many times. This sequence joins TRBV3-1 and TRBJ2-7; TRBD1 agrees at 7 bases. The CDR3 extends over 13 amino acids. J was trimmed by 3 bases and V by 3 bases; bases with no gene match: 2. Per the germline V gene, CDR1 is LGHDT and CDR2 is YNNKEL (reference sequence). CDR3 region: CASSQNRGYEQYF. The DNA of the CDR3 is TGTGCCAGCAGCCAGAACAGGGGCTACGAGCAGTACTTC.

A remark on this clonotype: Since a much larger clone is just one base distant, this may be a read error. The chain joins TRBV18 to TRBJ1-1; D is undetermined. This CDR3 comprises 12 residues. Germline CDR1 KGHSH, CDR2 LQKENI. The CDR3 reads CASSPTATEASF. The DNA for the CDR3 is TGTGCCAGCTCACCAACGGCGACTGAAGCTTCCTTT.